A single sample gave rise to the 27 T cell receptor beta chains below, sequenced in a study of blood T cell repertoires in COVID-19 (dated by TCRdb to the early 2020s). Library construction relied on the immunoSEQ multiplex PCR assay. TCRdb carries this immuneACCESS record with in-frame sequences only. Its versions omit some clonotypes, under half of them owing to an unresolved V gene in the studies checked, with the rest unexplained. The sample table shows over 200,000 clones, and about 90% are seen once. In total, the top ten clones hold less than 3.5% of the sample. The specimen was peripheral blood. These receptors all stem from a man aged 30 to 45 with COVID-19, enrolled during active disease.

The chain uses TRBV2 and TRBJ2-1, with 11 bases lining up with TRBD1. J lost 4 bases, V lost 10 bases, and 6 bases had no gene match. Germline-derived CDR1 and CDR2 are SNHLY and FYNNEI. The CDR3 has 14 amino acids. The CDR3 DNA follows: TGTGCCACTAGGACAGGGGGCTCGTACAATGAGCAGTTCTTC. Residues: CATRTGGSYNEQFF.

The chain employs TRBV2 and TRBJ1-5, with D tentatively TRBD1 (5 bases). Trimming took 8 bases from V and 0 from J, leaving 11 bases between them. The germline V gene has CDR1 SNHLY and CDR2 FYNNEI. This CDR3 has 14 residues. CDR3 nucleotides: TGTGCCAGCGGTTACAGGACTAGCAATCAGCCCCAGCATTTT. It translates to CASGYRTSNQPQHF.

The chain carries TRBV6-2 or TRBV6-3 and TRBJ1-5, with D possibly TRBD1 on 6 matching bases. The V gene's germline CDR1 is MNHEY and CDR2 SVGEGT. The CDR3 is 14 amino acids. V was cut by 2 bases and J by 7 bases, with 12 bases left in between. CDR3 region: CASSYTNRVQPQHF. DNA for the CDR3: TGTGCCAGCAGTTACACCAACAGGGTGCAGCCCCAGCATTTT.

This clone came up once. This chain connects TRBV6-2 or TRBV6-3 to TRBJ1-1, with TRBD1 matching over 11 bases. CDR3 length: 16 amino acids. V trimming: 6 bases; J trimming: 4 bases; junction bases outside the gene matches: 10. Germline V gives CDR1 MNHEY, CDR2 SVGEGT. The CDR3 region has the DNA TGTGCCAGCAGCCTCCCTGGGGGGACAGGGGGCACTGAAGCTTTCTTT. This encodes CASSLPGGTGGTEAFF.

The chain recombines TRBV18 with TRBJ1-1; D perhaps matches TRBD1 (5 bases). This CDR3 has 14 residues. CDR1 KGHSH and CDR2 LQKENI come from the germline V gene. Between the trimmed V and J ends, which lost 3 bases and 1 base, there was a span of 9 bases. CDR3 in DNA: TGTGCCAGCTCACCTTGGGGCTCGAACACTGAAGCTTTCTTT. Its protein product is CASSPWGSNTEAFF. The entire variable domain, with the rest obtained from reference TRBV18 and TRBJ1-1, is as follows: NAGVMQNPRHLVRRRGQEARLRCSPMKGHSHVYWYRQLPEEGLKFMVYLQKENIIDESGMPKERFSAEFPKEGPSILRIQQVVRGDSAAYFCASSPWGSNTEAFFGQGTRLTVV.

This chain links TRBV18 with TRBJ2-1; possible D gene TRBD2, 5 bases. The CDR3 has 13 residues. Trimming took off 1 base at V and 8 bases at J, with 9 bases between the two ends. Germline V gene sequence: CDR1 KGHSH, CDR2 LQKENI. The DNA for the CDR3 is TGTGCCAGCTCACCACGTGAGGGCGATGAGCAGTTCTTC. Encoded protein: CASSPREGDEQFF.

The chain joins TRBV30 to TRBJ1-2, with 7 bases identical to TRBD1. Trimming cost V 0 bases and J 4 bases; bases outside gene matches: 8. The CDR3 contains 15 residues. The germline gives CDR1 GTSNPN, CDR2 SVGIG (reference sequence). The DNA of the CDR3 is TGTGCCTGGAGTGTAGGAGGGGGCGGAGGCTATGGCTACACCTTC. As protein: CAWSVGGGGGYGYTF.

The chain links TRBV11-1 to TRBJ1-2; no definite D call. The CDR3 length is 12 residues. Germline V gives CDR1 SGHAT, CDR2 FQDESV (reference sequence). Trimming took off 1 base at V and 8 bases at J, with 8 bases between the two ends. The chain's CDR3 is CASSLGTYGYTF. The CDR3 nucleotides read TGTGCCAGCAGCTTAGGGACTTACGGCTACACCTTC. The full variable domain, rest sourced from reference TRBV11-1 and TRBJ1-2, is EAEVAQSPRYKITEKSQAVAFWCDPISGHATLYWYRQILGQGPELLVQFQDESVVDDSQLPKDRFSAERLKGVDSTLKIQPAELGDSAMYLCASSLGTYGYTFGSGTRLTVV.

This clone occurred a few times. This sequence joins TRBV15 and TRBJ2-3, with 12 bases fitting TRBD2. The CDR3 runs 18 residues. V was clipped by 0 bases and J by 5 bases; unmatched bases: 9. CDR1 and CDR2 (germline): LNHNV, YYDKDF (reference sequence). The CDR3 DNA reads TGTGCCACCAGCAGAGATGGTCTCCTAGCGGGGGGGCAAGATACGCAGTATTTT. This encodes CATSRDGLLAGGQDTQYF.

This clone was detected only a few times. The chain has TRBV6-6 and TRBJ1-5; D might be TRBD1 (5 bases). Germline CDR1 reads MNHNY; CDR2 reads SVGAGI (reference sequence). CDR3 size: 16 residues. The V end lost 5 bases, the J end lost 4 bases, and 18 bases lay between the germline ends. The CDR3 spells CASSPGRTQGNQPQHF. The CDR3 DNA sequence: TGTGCCAGCAGTCCAGGACGTACGCAGGGAAATCAGCCCCAGCATTTT.

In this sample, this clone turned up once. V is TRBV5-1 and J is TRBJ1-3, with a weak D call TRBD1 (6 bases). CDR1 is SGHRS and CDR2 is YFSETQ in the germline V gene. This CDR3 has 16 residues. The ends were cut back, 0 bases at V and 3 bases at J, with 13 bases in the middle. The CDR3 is CASSLASGVLGNTIYF. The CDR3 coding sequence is TGCGCCAGCAGCTTGGCCTCAGGGGTCCTTGGAAACACCATATATTTT.

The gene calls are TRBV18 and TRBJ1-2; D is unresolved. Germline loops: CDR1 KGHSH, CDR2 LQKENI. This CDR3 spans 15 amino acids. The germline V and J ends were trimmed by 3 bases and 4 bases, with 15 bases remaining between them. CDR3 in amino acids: CASSPAGSGSYGYTF. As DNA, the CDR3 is TGTGCCAGCTCACCCGCAGGATCCGGTTCCTATGGCTACACCTTC.

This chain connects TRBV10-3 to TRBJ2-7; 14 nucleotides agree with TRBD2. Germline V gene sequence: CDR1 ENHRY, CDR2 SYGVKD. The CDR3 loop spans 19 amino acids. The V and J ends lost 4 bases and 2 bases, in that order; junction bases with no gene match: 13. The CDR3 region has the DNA TGTGCCATCAGTGGCTCGGGACTAGCGGGAGAAGTTAAGGCCTACGAGCAGTACTTC. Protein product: CAISGSGLAGEVKAYEQYF.

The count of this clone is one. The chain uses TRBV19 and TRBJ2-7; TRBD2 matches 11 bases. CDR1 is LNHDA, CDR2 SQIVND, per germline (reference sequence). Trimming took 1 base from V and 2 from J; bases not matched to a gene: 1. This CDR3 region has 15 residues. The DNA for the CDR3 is TGTGCCAGTAGTATAGTAGCGGGAGGGCCCTACGAGCAGTACTTC. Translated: CASSIVAGGPYEQYF.

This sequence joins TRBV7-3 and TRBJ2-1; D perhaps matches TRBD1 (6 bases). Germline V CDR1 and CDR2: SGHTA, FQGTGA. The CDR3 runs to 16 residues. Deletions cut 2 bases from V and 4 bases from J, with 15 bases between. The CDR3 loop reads CASSLYGWGRYNEQFF. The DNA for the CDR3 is TGTGCCAGCAGCTTATACGGTTGGGGGCGATACAATGAGCAGTTCTTC.

The CDR3 loop is CASSEGDTEAFF. The CDR3 DNA follows: TGCGCCAGCAGCGAGGGGGACACTGAAGCTTTCTTT. The rearrangement uses TRBV5-1 and TRBJ1-1; D may be TRBD1 (6 bases). Germline V gene sequence: CDR1 SGHRS, CDR2 YFSETQ. V lost 4 bases to trimming and J lost 3 bases, with 7 bases between them. The CDR3 runs to 12 residues.

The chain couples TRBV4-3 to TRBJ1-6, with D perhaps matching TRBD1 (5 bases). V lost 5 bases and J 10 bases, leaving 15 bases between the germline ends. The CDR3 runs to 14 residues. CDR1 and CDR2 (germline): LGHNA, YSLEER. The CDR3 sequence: CASSRGGLRSPLHF. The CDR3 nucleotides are TGCGCCAGCAGCAGGGGAGGGCTTAGGTCACCCCTCCACTTT.

CDR3 residues: CASSPGGSLAAQYF. The CDR3 nucleotides read TGTGCCAGTAGTCCCGGGGGGTCCCTGGCTGCCCAGTACTTC. The V gene is TRBV19, the J gene TRBJ2-5; 7 bases map to TRBD2. After removal of 5 bases from V and 9 bases from J, the junction contained 12 bases not matched to a gene. The CDR3 length is 14 residues. The V gene's germline CDR1 is LNHDA and CDR2 SQIVND (reference sequence).

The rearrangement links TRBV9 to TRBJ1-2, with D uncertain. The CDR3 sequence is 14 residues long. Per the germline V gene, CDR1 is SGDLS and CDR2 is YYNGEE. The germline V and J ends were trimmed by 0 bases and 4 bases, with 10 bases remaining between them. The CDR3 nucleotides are TGTGCCAGCAGCGTAGACCCAGAGGGCTATGGCTACACCTTC. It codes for CASSVDPEGYGYTF.

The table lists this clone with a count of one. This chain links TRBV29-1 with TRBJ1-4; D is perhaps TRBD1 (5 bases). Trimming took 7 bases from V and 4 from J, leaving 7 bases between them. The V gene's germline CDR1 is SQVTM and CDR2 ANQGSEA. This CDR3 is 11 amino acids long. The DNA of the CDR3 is TGCAGCGCAAGGGGTAATGAAAAACTGTTTTTT. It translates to CSARGNEKLFF. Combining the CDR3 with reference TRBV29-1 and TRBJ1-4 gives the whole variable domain SAVISQKPSRDICQRGTSLTIQCQVDSQVTMMFWYRQQPGQSLTLIATANQGSEATYESGFVIDKFPISRPNLTFSTLTVSNMSPEDSSIYLCSARGNEKLFFGSGTQLSVL.

CDR3 DNA: TGTGCCAGCAGCTTAGAGGGGGCCGCGGTCCACGAGCAGTACTTC. Protein sequence: CASSLEGAAVHEQYF. This rearrangement joins TRBV7-2 to TRBJ2-7; 7 nucleotides line up with TRBD1. With 1 base clipped from V and 5 bases from J, the junction kept 8 bases outside the gene matches. The CDR3 consists of 15 residues. The germline gives CDR1 SGHTA, CDR2 FQGNSA.

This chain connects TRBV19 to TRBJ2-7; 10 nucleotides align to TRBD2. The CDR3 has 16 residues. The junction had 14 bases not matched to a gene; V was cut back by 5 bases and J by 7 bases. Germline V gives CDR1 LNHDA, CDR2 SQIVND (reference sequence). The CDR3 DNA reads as TGTGCCAGTAGTCCCGATTCGACTAGCGGGCGTCGTGAGCAGTACTTC. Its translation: CASSPDSTSGRREQYF.

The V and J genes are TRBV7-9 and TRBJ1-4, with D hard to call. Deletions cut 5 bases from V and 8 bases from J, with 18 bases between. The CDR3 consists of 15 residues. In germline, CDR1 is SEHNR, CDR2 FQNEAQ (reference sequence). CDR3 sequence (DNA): TGTGCCAGCAGCCCAATGGTAGATCCGGGGGAAAAACTGTTTTTT. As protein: CASSPMVDPGEKLFF. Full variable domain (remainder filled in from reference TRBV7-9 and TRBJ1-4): DTGVSQNPRHKITKRGQNVTFRCDPISEHNRLYWYRQTLGQGPEFLTYFQNEAQLEKSRLLSDRFSAERPKGSFSTLEIQRTEQGDSAMYLCASSPMVDPGEKLFFGSGTQLSVL.

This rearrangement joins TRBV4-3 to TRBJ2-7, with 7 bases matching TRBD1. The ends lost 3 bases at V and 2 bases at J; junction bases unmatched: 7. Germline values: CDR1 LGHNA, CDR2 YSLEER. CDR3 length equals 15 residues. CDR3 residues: CASSQLRDSPYEQYF. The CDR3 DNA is TGCGCCAGCAGCCAGCTCCGGGACAGCCCCTACGAGCAGTACTTC.

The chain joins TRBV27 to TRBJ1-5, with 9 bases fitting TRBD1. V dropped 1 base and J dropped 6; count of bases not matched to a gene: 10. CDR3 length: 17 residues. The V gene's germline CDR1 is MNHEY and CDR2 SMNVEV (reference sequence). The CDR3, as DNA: TGTGCCAGCAGTTTATTAGGATTCGGGGACAGGGCTCAGCCCCAGCATTTT. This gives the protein CASSLLGFGDRAQPQHF.

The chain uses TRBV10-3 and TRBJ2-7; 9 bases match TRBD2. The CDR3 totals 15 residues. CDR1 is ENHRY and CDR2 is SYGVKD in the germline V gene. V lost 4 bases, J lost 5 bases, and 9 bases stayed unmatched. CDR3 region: CAISGGSGSLNEQYF. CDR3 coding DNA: TGTGCCATCAGTGGGGGTAGCGGGAGTTTGAACGAGCAGTACTTC.

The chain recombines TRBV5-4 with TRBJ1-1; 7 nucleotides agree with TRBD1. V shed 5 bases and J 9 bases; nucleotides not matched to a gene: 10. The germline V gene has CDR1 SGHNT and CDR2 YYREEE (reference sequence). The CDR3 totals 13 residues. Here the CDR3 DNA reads TGTGCCAGCAGGATTACAGGGGCCCCTCAAGCTTTCTTT. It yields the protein CASRITGAPQAFF. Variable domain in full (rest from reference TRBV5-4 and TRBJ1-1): ETGVTQSPTHLIKTRGQQVTLRCSSQSGHNTVSWYQQALGQGPQFIFQYYREEENGRGNFPPRFSGLQFPNYSSELNVNALELDDSALYLCASRITGAPQAFFGQGTRLTVV.